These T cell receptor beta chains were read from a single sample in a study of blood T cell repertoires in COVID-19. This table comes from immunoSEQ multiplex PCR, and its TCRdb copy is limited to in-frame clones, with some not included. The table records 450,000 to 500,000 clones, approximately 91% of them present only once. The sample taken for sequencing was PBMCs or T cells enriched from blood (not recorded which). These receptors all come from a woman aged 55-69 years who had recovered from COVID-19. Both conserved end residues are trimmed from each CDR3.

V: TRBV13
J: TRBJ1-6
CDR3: ASRYRDRGGSPLH

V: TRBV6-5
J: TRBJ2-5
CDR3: ASTFGGGRETQY

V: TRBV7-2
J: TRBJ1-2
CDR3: ASSLVGAGYGYT

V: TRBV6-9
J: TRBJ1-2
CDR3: ASSSGGAYYGYT

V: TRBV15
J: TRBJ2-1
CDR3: ATSPLAGGGNEQF

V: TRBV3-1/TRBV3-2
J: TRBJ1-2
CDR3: ASSRGTGGTYGYT

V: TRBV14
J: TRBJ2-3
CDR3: ASSVTYSSDTQY

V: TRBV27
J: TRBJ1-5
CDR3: ASSLKTGRGNQPQH

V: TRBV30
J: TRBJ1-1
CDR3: ACGTRAPEAF

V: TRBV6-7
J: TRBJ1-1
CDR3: ASYGFSPF